The 11 T cell receptor beta chains below come from one sample, sequenced in a study of OX40 agonist ivuxolimab in advanced cancers. Repertoires were generated with immunoSEQ multiplex PCR, while TCRdb's copy carries only in-frame clones and drops some. This table has 20,000 to 30,000 clones, 80% to 90% appearing once. The sequences come from CD4+ or CD8+ T cells sorted from blood, collected in a trial of the OX40 agonist ivuxolimab. The receptors derive from an adult with an advanced solid tumor such as melanoma, head and neck, liver or kidney cancer.

The gene calls are TRBV2 and TRBJ2-7; D call uncertain. The CDR3 has 11 amino acids. Trimming removed 6 bases at V and 12 bases at J, with 15 bases between. Looked up from germline, CDR1 is SNHLY and CDR2 is FYNNEI. The CDR3 is CASRISQFLYF. The CDR3, as DNA: TGTGCCAGCAGGATCAGTCAGTTTCTGTACTTC.

This chain links TRBV27 with TRBJ2-7; D possibly corresponds to TRBD1 (6 bases). The V gene lost 8 bases and the J gene lost 1 base, with 18 bases spanning the gap. This CDR3 region has 15 residues. Per germline, CDR1 MNHEY and CDR2 SMNVEV (reference sequence). CDR3 protein: CASGEQTGPSYEQYF. CDR3 sequence (DNA): TGTGCCAGCGGGGAACAGACAGGCCCATCCTACGAGCAGTACTTC.

CDR3 residues: CASSASLGQGSLGGYTF. In DNA form, the CDR3 reads TGTGCCAGCAGTGCCTCCCTGGGACAGGGGTCTCTAGGGGGCTACACCTTC. The chain couples TRBV6-4 to TRBJ1-2; 10 bases map to TRBD1. Germline V gene data show CDR1 as MRHNA and CDR2 as SNTAGT. CDR3 length: 17 amino acids. J gave up 8 bases and V 4 bases, and 16 bases lay outside the gene matches.

This chain's CDR3 is CASSPNRVINTEAFF. CDR3 DNA sequence: TGTGCCAGCAGCCCAAACAGGGTAATCAACACTGAAGCTTTCTTT. This chain uses TRBV14 with TRBJ1-1, with D possibly being TRBD1 (6 bases). Germline CDR1 is SGHDN and CDR2 is FVKESK. V gave up 4 bases and J gave up 2 bases, with 14 bases separating them. The CDR3 has 15 residues.

This chain uses TRBV30 with TRBJ1-5; 11 bases agree with TRBD1. Trimming at V came to 3 bases and at J to 5 bases, leaving 3 bases not matched to a gene. CDR1 is GTSNPN, CDR2 SVGIG, per germline (reference sequence). There are 14 residues in the CDR3. CDR3 sequence: CAWSEGQGDQPQHF. As DNA, the CDR3 is TGTGCCTGGAGCGAGGGACAGGGGGATCAGCCCCAGCATTTT.

The J gene is TRBJ2-2, the V gene TRBV5-1, with a possible D match to TRBD1 (5 bases). This CDR3 spans 13 amino acids. Trimming took 4 bases from V and 4 from J, leaving 8 bases between them. From germline, CDR1 is SGHRS and CDR2 YFSETQ. CDR3 residues: CASSADTTGELFF. The CDR3 DNA sequence: TGCGCCAGCAGCGCGGACACCACCGGGGAGCTGTTTTTT. The entire variable domain, with the rest obtained from reference TRBV5-1 and TRBJ2-2, is as follows: KAGVTQTPRYLIKTRGQQVTLSCSPISGHRSVSWYQQTPGQGLQFLFEYFSETQRNKGNFPGRFSGRQFSNSRSEMNVSTLELGDSALYLCASSADTTGELFFGEGSRLTVL.

This clone was seen once. V gene TRBV6-5 combines with J gene TRBJ2-3; 8 bases are shared with TRBD2. The trim removed 7 bases at V and 3 bases at J, leaving 6 bases unmatched. There are 14 residues in the CDR3. In germline, CDR1 is MNHEY, CDR2 SVGAGI. Here the CDR3 reads CASTNSGGTDTQYF. The CDR3 DNA reads TGTGCCAGCACCAACTCGGGGGGGACAGATACGCAGTATTTT.

The V and J genes are TRBV7-9 and TRBJ2-3, with D perhaps TRBD2 (6 bases). This CDR3 has 14 residues. CDR1 is SEHNR and CDR2 is FQNEAQ in the germline V gene (reference sequence). V was clipped by 3 bases and J by 3 bases, with 10 bases between them. CDR3 residues: CASSLRLVTDTQYF. The CDR3, as DNA: TGTGCCAGCAGCTTGCGACTAGTTACAGATACGCAGTATTTT.

With respect to this clone: One junction end does not reproduce the germline sequence, and a read error may be involved. This chain uses TRBV7-7 with TRBJ2-1; the match to TRBD1 covers 7 bases. Per the germline V gene, CDR1 is SSHAT and CDR2 is FNYEAQ (reference sequence). The CDR3 length is 15 residues. The CDR3 region has the DNA TGTGCTAGCAGCTTAGGGGGCGGAACCTACAATGAGCAGTTCTTC. This gives the protein CASSLGGGTYNEQFF.

The gene calls are TRBV2 and TRBJ2-1; the match to TRBD2 covers 10 bases. From germline, CDR1 is SNHLY and CDR2 FYNNEI. Unmatched junction bases numbered 5, after V lost 4 bases and J lost 2 bases. This CDR3 has 16 amino acids. The chain's CDR3 is CASSVVSGRAYNEQFF. The CDR3 DNA reads as TGTGCCAGCAGTGTAGTAAGCGGGAGGGCCTACAATGAGCAGTTCTTC.

V usage is TRBV11-2 and J usage is TRBJ1-2, with D perhaps TRBD1 (6 bases). CDR3 length equals 13 residues. Germline V lookup: CDR1 SGHAT, CDR2 FQNNGV. Trimming stripped 2 bases from V and 7 bases from J, with 11 bases between. The CDR3 loop reads CASSLSGAGGYTF. The CDR3, as DNA: TGTGCCAGCAGCTTATCGGGGGCGGGTGGCTACACCTTC.